The 23 T cell receptor beta chains below come from one sample, sequenced in a study of blood T cell repertoires in COVID-19. TCRdb's copy holds only in-frame clones and misses some; the assay was immunoSEQ multiplex PCR. The repertoire holds 9,500 to 15,000 clones, with approximately 85% as singletons. Material: peripheral blood. The source of these receptors is a woman aged 60 to 75 with acute or convalescent COVID-19.

The chain is built from TRBV16 and TRBJ1-2, with a weak D call TRBD1 (5 bases). Germline CDR1 reads KGHSY; CDR2 reads FQNENV. Trimming took off 3 bases at V and 5 bases at J, with 16 bases between the two ends. The CDR3 runs 15 residues. The CDR3 protein is CASSHGQGRGYGYTF. CDR3 bases: TGTGCCAGCAGCCACGGACAAGGAAGGGGTTATGGCTACACCTTC.

This clone has just a few counts. The V gene is TRBV4-2, the J gene TRBJ1-1; 7 bases fit TRBD1. This CDR3 has 15 residues. Trimming at V came to 4 bases and at J to 4 bases, leaving 9 bases not matched to a gene. CDR1 LGHNA and CDR2 YNFKEQ come from the germline V gene. This CDR3 reads CASSPLQGLGTEAFF. CDR3 bases: TGTGCCAGCAGCCCGTTACAGGGGTTGGGCACTGAAGCTTTCTTT.

The sample holds one count of this clone. The V and J genes are TRBV5-4 and TRBJ1-2; 12 nucleotides align to TRBD1. The CDR3 length is 16 residues. CDR1 is SGHNT, CDR2 YYREEE, per germline (reference sequence). V shed 4 bases, J shed 5 bases, and the junction held 9 bases outside the gene matches. CDR3 region: CASSPAGTGGIYGYTF. Written as DNA, the CDR3 is TGTGCCAGCAGCCCCGCCGGGACAGGGGGCATTTATGGCTACACCTTC.

The chain employs TRBV9 and TRBJ1-1, with a tentative D call TRBD1 (5 bases). The CDR3 covers 13 residues. V lost 1 base and J lost 8, with 12 bases in between. Germline CDR1 reads SGDLS; CDR2 reads YYNGEE. CDR3 in amino acids: CASSVYPGQEAFF. The DNA for the CDR3 is TGTGCCAGCAGCGTATATCCAGGGCAAGAAGCTTTCTTT.

The chain uses TRBV5-1 and TRBJ1-4; TRBD1 aligns across 8 bases. This CDR3 is 15 amino acids long. Trimming removed 2 bases from V and 6 bases from J; junction bases left unmatched: 6. CDR1 SGHRS and CDR2 YFSETQ come from the germline V gene. Here the CDR3 reads CASSFSTGGDEKLFF. The CDR3 bases are TGCGCCAGCAGCTTTTCTACAGGGGGTGATGAAAAACTGTTTTTT.

This clone showed up just a few times. V gene TRBV28 combines with J gene TRBJ2-1, with a possible D match to TRBD1 (7 bases). The germline V gene has CDR1 MDHEN and CDR2 SYDVKM. Trimming took 3 bases from V and 6 from J, leaving 12 bases between them. The CDR3 covers 14 residues. The DNA for the CDR3 is TGTGCCAGCAGTTTCTGGCAGGGGGGCAATGAGCAGTTCTTC. Translated, it gives CASSFWQGGNEQFF.

This chain connects TRBV11-3 to TRBJ2-5, with 13 bases aligning to TRBD2. Germline V lookup: CDR1 SGHNT, CDR2 YENEEA. This CDR3 is built from 19 residues. Germline trimming cut 5 bases from V and 0 bases from J; bases unmatched to any gene: 12. CDR3 nucleotide sequence: TGTGCCAGCAGCCATGGACTAGCGGGGGACCATTTGTACCAAGAGACCCAGTACTTC. Encoded protein: CASSHGLAGDHLYQETQYF.

CDR3 loop: CASSEDSTNYGYTF. For the CDR3, the DNA is TGTGCCAGCAGTGAAGACAGCACTAACTATGGCTACACCTTC. V is TRBV2 and J is TRBJ1-2; D unresolved. Per the germline V gene, CDR1 is SNHLY and CDR2 is FYNNEI. The germline V and J ends were trimmed by 1 base and 0 bases, with 6 bases remaining between them. The CDR3 runs 14 residues.

Details on this clone: Other DNA sequences from this sample encode an identical CDR3 as well. The chain links TRBV5-1 to TRBJ1-1; 10 bases align to TRBD1. CDR3 length: 14 amino acids. J lost 5 bases, V lost 2 bases, and 3 bases had no gene match. Germline V gene data show CDR1 as SGHRS and CDR2 as YFSETQ. CDR3 nucleotide sequence: TGCGCCAGCAGCTTAGGACAGGGGGGGACTGAAGCTTTCTTT. Amino acids: CASSLGQGGTEAFF.

J is TRBJ1-2 and V is TRBV6-1, with unresolved D. V was cut by 1 base and J by 3 bases, with 15 bases left in between. Germline V gives CDR1 MNHNS, CDR2 SASEGT. This CDR3 region has 16 residues. The CDR3 coding sequence is TGTGCCAGCAGTGAAGAAGAGTTGGGCGCTTACTATGGCTACACCTTC. This translates into CASSEEELGAYYGYTF.

The chain recombines TRBV19 with TRBJ2-3; 9 bases line up with TRBD2. Germline trimming cut 4 bases from V and 0 bases from J; bases unmatched to any gene: 2. Germline CDR1 is LNHDA and CDR2 is SQIVND (reference sequence). The CDR3 extends over 15 amino acids. The CDR3 protein is CASSSGGASTDTQYF. Here the CDR3 DNA reads TGTGCCAGTAGTAGCGGGGGGGCTAGCACAGATACGCAGTATTTT.

The chain employs TRBV20-1 and TRBJ1-2; 8 bases are shared with TRBD1. The trim removed 3 bases at V and 4 bases at J, leaving 4 bases unmatched. CDR3 size: 13 residues. The germline V gene has CDR1 DFQATT and CDR2 SNEGSKA (reference sequence). Here the CDR3 reads CSASPDRGYGYTF. The DNA of the CDR3 is TGCAGTGCTAGTCCCGACAGGGGCTATGGCTACACCTTC.

The rearrangement uses TRBV27 and TRBJ1-1; 7 nucleotides match TRBD1. Germline CDR1 MNHEY, CDR2 SMNVEV (reference sequence). The CDR3 consists of 13 residues. Germline trimming cut 5 bases from V and 5 bases from J; bases unmatched to any gene: 5. CDR3 region: CASSLDRDTEAFF. CDR3 bases: TGTGCCAGCAGTCTAGACAGGGATACTGAAGCTTTCTTT.

The sample holds a few counts of this clone. The chain is built from TRBV7-9 and TRBJ2-7, with 12 bases identical to TRBD2. The V gene end was trimmed by 4 bases and the J gene end by 4 bases; junction bases not matched to a gene: 11. This CDR3 has 17 residues. Per germline, CDR1 SEHNR and CDR2 FQNEAQ (reference sequence). CDR3 amino acids: CASSSPTSGGPFYEQYF. CDR3 DNA: TGTGCCAGCAGCTCTCCGACTAGCGGGGGCCCTTTTTACGAGCAGTACTTC. The full variable domain, in which reference TRBV7-9 and TRBJ2-7 provide the parts outside the CDR3, is DTGVSQNPRHKITKRGQNVTFRCDPISEHNRLYWYRQTLGQGPEFLTYFQNEAQLEKSRLLSDRFSAERPKGSFSTLEIQRTEQGDSAMYLCASSSPTSGGPFYEQYFGPGTRLTVT.

V and J are TRBV6-4 and TRBJ2-1; 7 bases align to TRBD2. The germline CDR1 and CDR2 sequences are MRHNA and SNTAGT. V shed 4 bases, J shed 4 bases, and the junction held 10 bases outside the gene matches. The CDR3 is 16 residues long. CDR3 bases: TGTGCCAGCAGTGCCGCCGGGACTACTACTTACAATGAGCAGTTCTTC. It specifies CASSAAGTTTYNEQFF.

The V and J genes are TRBV3-1 (or the pseudogene TRBV3-2) and TRBJ1-4, with a possible D match to TRBD1 (5 bases). Trimming left V 1 base short and J 8 bases short, with 8 bases between. Germline assignment: CDR1 LGHDT and CDR2 YNNKEL (reference sequence). This CDR3 comprises 13 residues. The DNA of the CDR3 is TGTGCCAGCAGCCAAGTTAACAGGGAAAAACTGTTTTTT. This sequence encodes CASSQVNREKLFF.

Note on this clone: Sequence at one end of the junction differs from germline and may be a read error. This chain uses TRBV4-2 with TRBJ2-4, with TRBD1 as a possible D gene (5 bases). Germline values: CDR1 LGHNA, CDR2 YNFKEQ. The CDR3 length is 17 residues. In nucleotides, the CDR3 is TGTGCCAGCATCCAAGGCAGGGAACTCTGGGACAAAAACATTCAGTACTTC. Encoded protein: CASIQGRELWDKNIQYF.

This clone was observed once. CDR3: CASSPNAQGLYEQYF. As DNA, the CDR3 is TGTGCCAGCTCTCCAAACGCACAGGGGCTATACGAGCAGTACTTC. The chain employs TRBV18 and TRBJ2-7; TRBD1 agrees at 7 bases. The V segment lost 6 bases and the J segment 4 bases; nucleotides outside the gene matches: 12. From germline, CDR1 is KGHSH and CDR2 LQKENI. The CDR3 contains 15 residues.

The chain links TRBV29-1 to TRBJ2-3, with TRBD1 matching 8 bases. V trimming: 0 bases; J trimming: 4 bases; junction bases outside the gene matches: 3. This CDR3 spans 14 amino acids. CDR1 and CDR2 from the germline V gene are SQVTM and ANQGSEA. The CDR3 DNA reads TGCAGCGTTGAAGAACAGACAGGGGCAGATACGCAGTATTTT. Residues: CSVEEQTGADTQYF.

The rearrangement joins TRBV7-3 to TRBJ2-1; 11 nucleotides agree with TRBD2. The CDR3 runs 17 residues. Germline V CDR1 and CDR2: SGHTA, FQGTGA. V shed 2 bases, J shed 6 bases, and the junction held 9 bases outside the gene matches. The chain's CDR3 is CASSLGRSGGARNEQFF. The CDR3 region has the DNA TGTGCCAGCAGCTTAGGGCGTAGCGGGGGGGCTCGCAATGAGCAGTTCTTC. Full variable domain (missing parts from reference TRBV7-3 and TRBJ2-1): GAGVSQTPSNKVTEKGKYVELRCDPISGHTALYWYRQSLGQGPEFLIYFQGTGAADDSGLPNDRFFAVRPEGSVSTLKIQRTERGDSAVYLCASSLGRSGGARNEQFFGPGTRLTVL.

The chain employs TRBV19 and TRBJ1-1; D may be TRBD1 (5 bases). V was clipped by 6 bases and J by 1 base, with 12 bases between them. The CDR3 contains 14 residues. Germline V gene lookup returns CDR1 LNHDA and CDR2 SQIVND (reference sequence). This CDR3 reads CASRPGLANTEAFF. CDR3 coding DNA: TGTGCCAGTAGACCGGGACTCGCGAACACTGAAGCTTTCTTT.

This chain uses TRBV6-5 with TRBJ2-7, with 10 positions matching TRBD1. CDR3 length equals 13 residues. V shed 4 bases, J shed 7 bases, and the junction held 4 bases outside the gene matches. Germline V gene sequence: CDR1 MNHEY, CDR2 SVGAGI. The CDR3 loop reads CASSWDRGHEQYF. As DNA, the CDR3 is TGTGCCAGCAGTTGGGACAGGGGTCATGAGCAGTACTTC.

V and J are TRBV7-8 and TRBJ1-4; D remains unclear. CDR3 size: 17 residues. Germline V CDR1 and CDR2: SGHVS, FQNEAQ. The V end lost 5 bases, the J end lost 0 bases, and 16 bases lay between the germline ends. CDR3 in amino acids: CASSPHRRSPTNEKLFF. As DNA, the CDR3 is TGTGCCAGCAGCCCGCATCGCCGGTCCCCAACTAATGAAAAACTGTTTTTT.